One and the same sample provided the 29 T cell receptor beta chains below, sequenced in a study of monozygotic twins with inflammatory bowel disease (dated by TCRdb to the late 2010s). Library creation used 5' RACE. The listed sequencing device is Illumina HiSeq 2500. The reads underwent TCRdb reprocessing, giving one record for each CDR3 protein sequence and no DNA. This sample's table carries 310,000 or so distinct CDR3 sequences. The top ten hold 2% to 2.5% of the sample. Sequencing was performed on blood. These receptors all stem from a human donor with ulcerative colitis or Crohn's disease, or a healthy co-twin of an affected twin (not recorded which).

J is TRBJ2-1 and V is TRBV20-1; TCRdb returns TRBD2, unconfirmable since there is no DNA. CDR3 length: 14 residues. CDR1 and CDR2 (germline): DFQATT, SNEGSKA (reference sequence). CDR3 protein: CSAPWASGDNEQFF.

This chain connects TRBV4-3 to TRBJ2-2; TCRdb returns TRBD1, unconfirmable since there is no DNA. The CDR3 is made up of 18 amino acids. Germline CDR1 reads LGHNA; CDR2 reads YSLEER. The CDR3 spells CASSHHFTGTPGAGELFF.

This chain links TRBV9 with TRBJ2-1. CDR1 SGDLS and CDR2 YYNGEE come from the germline V gene. CDR3 length: 13 residues. The CDR3 reads CASSVGLRNEQFF.

The gene calls are TRBV23-1 and TRBJ2-2; absent DNA, TCRdb's TRBD1 call cannot be checked. TRBV23-1 is classed as an ORF, of uncertain function. This CDR3 is built from 15 residues. The CDR3 sequence is CASKPTGFNTGELFF.

The V call is TRBV20-1, the J call TRBJ1-2. The V gene's germline CDR1 is DFQATT and CDR2 SNEGSKA (reference sequence). The CDR3 spans 12 residues. CDR3 region: CSASVDTYGYTF.

The V call is TRBV4-1, the J call TRBJ2-7; TCRdb reports TRBD2, a call that lacks DNA to check it against. The CDR3 length is 16 residues. The germline V gene encodes CDR1 MGHRA and CDR2 YSYEKL. Here the CDR3 reads CASSQDVAGGYYEQYF.

The rearrangement links TRBV6-4 to TRBJ2-3; TCRdb selects TRBD1, and the lack of DNA leaves this call unchecked. The CDR3 length is 15 residues. Germline V gives CDR1 MRHNA, CDR2 SNTAGT. CDR3 sequence reads: CASSRNRGKSDTQYF.

The CDR3 here is CASSQPMPGEAFF. This chain links TRBV4-1 with TRBJ1-1; the TCRdb call, TRBD1, lacks DNA for checking. The CDR3 consists of 13 residues. CDR1 and CDR2 (germline): MGHRA, YSYEKL.

The V call is TRBV19, the J call TRBJ2-5; TCRdb's D call of TRBD2 is untestable without DNA. From germline, CDR1 is LNHDA and CDR2 SQIVND (reference sequence). The CDR3 has 15 amino acids. The CDR3 loop is CASRDRGRALETQYF.

V usage is TRBV20-1 and J usage is TRBJ2-1; TCRdb selects TRBD1, and the lack of DNA leaves this call unchecked. Germline CDR1 reads DFQATT; CDR2 reads SNEGSKA (reference sequence). This CDR3 has 14 amino acids. This CDR3 reads CSAMRQGDRNEQFF.

The V and J genes are TRBV4-3 and TRBJ1-1; TCRdb's D gene call, TRBD1, goes unchecked for lack of DNA. This CDR3 is 14 amino acids long. Germline-derived CDR1 and CDR2 are LGHNA and YSLEER. CDR3 in amino acids: CASRDRAGNTEAFF.

This sequence joins TRBV20-1 and TRBJ1-1; TCRdb indicates TRBD1, and absent DNA this call remains unverified. This CDR3 is 13 amino acids long. Germline CDR1 is DFQATT and CDR2 is SNEGSKA (reference sequence). CDR3 sequence reads: CSAPTGSNTEAFF.

CDR3: CASSFLAGGRSEQFF. The J gene is TRBJ2-1, the V gene TRBV6-2 or TRBV6-3; TCRdb reports TRBD2, a call that lacks DNA to check it against. The CDR3 runs 15 residues. Germline V gene lookup returns CDR1 MNHEY and CDR2 SVGEGT.

This chain links TRBV7-2 with TRBJ2-2; TCRdb proposes TRBD1, but this gene call is untestable without DNA. Germline CDR1 and CDR2: SGHTA and FQGNSA. The CDR3 is made up of 15 amino acids. The CDR3 spells CASSLKRPGTGELFF.

This chain connects TRBV18 to TRBJ2-7; TCRdb selects TRBD2, and the lack of DNA leaves this call unchecked. Germline CDR1 reads KGHSH; CDR2 reads LQKENI. This CDR3 comprises 16 residues. The CDR3 loop is CASSPPKNLVSHEQYF.

The chain employs TRBV19 and TRBJ2-1; TCRdb reports TRBD1, a call that lacks DNA to check it against. This CDR3 spans 18 amino acids. Germline CDR1 is LNHDA and CDR2 is SQIVND (reference sequence). The CDR3 loop is CASSIWDRGFNYYNEQFF.

This rearrangement joins TRBV29-1 to TRBJ2-7. CDR3 length equals 13 residues. Germline assignment: CDR1 SQVTM and CDR2 ANQGSEA. The CDR3 reads CSVRVSNSYEQYF.

V is TRBV18 and J is TRBJ2-7; the D call of TRBD1 rests on TCRdb alone, since no DNA is present to check it. The CDR3 runs 14 residues. The germline V gene encodes CDR1 KGHSH and CDR2 LQKENI. CDR3 loop: CASSTGTGVYEQYF.

This rearrangement joins TRBV28 to TRBJ1-3; checking the TCRdb D call of TRBD1 is not possible without DNA. There are 17 residues in the CDR3. Germline lookup yields CDR1 MDHEN and CDR2 SYDVKM. The CDR3 region is CASSSRTGAFSGNTIYF.

V and J are TRBV5-4 and TRBJ2-7; TCRdb lists TRBD2, though no DNA is available to test this call. In germline, CDR1 is SGHNT, CDR2 YYREEE (reference sequence). This CDR3 comprises 15 residues. CDR3 amino acids: CASSTLAGGPHEQYF.

The rearrangement uses TRBV7-9 and TRBJ2-1. This CDR3 comprises 13 residues. Looked up from germline, CDR1 is SEHNR and CDR2 is FQNEAQ (reference sequence). This CDR3 is CASSLNPNNEQFF.

The chain uses TRBV12-3 or TRBV12-4 and TRBJ2-5. The CDR3 spans 11 residues. The CDR3 sequence: CASSIQETQYF.

The chain uses TRBV4-3 and TRBJ1-2; absent DNA, TCRdb's TRBD1 call cannot be checked. The germline V gene encodes CDR1 LGHNA and CDR2 YSLEER. This CDR3 comprises 15 residues. CDR3 in amino acids: CASSQDRELNYGYTF.

The chain recombines TRBV20-1 with TRBJ2-3; TCRdb reports TRBD2, a call that lacks DNA to check it against. The CDR3 spans 16 residues. Germline assignment: CDR1 DFQATT and CDR2 SNEGSKA (reference sequence). CDR3 residues: CSAISGGFAHTDTQYF.

The rearrangement uses TRBV20-1 and TRBJ2-7; TCRdb calls TRBD1, which cannot be checked without DNA. Germline-derived CDR1 and CDR2 are DFQATT and SNEGSKA (reference sequence). The CDR3 totals 14 residues. CDR3 region: CSAIPGQGLYEQYF.

The chain links TRBV11-2 to TRBJ1-5; TCRdb reports TRBD1, a call that lacks DNA to check it against. The germline gives CDR1 SGHAT, CDR2 FQNNGV. The CDR3 is 14 residues long. CDR3 loop: CASSLEPGNQPQHF.

The J gene is TRBJ1-2, the V gene TRBV12-3 or TRBV12-4; checking the TCRdb D call of TRBD1 is not possible without DNA. CDR3 length equals 13 residues. The CDR3: CASSFQGAAGYTF.

The chain joins TRBV5-1 to TRBJ1-6; the D gene TCRdb calls, TRBD1, cannot be checked with no DNA. The CDR3 extends over 17 amino acids. CDR1 is SGHRS, CDR2 YFSETQ, per germline. CDR3 residues: CASSLEPGQTYNSPLHF.

This chain connects TRBV7-6 to TRBJ2-5. The CDR3 runs 15 residues. In germline, CDR1 is SGHVS, CDR2 FNYEAQ. The CDR3 loop is CASSLALGLSETQYF.